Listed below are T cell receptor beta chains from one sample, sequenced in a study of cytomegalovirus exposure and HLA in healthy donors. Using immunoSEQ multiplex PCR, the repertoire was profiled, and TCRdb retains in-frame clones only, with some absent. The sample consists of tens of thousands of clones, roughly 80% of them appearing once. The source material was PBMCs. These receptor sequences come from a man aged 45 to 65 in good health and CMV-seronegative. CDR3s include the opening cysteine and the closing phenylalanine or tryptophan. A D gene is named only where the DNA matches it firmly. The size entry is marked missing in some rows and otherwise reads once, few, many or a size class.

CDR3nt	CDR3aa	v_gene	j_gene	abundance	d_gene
TGTGCCAGCAGCTGGCTTCGGGACAGAGAGAAATCGGACACCATATATTTT	CASSWLRDREKSDTIYF	TRBV7-3	TRBJ1-3	.	TRBD1
TGTGCCAGCAGTACAGACAGAGCGTTGGAGACCCAGTACTTC	CASSTDRALETQYF	TRBV13	TRBJ2-5	few	.
TGCAGCGTCCTAACGGGGGACAGCTACGAGCAGTACTTC	CSVLTGDSYEQYF	TRBV29-1	TRBJ2-7	.	.
TGTGCCAGCAGCTTAGGCCCGAGCACCGGGGAGCTGTTTTTT	CASSLGPSTGELFF	TRBV7-9	TRBJ2-2	.	.
TGTGCCAGCAGCCAAGTTGTGGGCGTAGATGCAACTAATGAAAAACTGTTTTTT	CASSQVVGVDATNEKLFF	TRBV4-2	TRBJ1-4	.	.
TGTGCCAGCAGTTTAAAACCGGGTAGTACCGGGGAGCTGTTTTTT	CASSLKPGSTGELFF	TRBV2	TRBJ2-2	few	.
TGTGCCAGCAGCTGGGTGGACAGAGGGCAGTTCTTC	CASSWVDRGQFF	TRBV7-2	TRBJ2-1	.	.
TGTGCCAGCAGCTTTAGACTAGCGGGAAAGTACGAGCAGTACTTC	CASSFRLAGKYEQYF	TRBV5-6	TRBJ2-7	once	TRBD2
TGTGCCAGCAGTTTGCCTACAGGGGGCACCAAAAACATTCAGTACTTC	CASSLPTGGTKNIQYF	TRBV28	TRBJ2-4	.	TRBD1
TGTGCCAGTATCGGAGGGTTATCTGGCTACACCTTC	CASIGGLSGYTF	TRBV19	TRBJ1-2	.	.
TGCGCCAGCAGCAGAACTAGCGGGGCCTACAATGAGCAGTTCTTC	CASSRTSGAYNEQFF	TRBV5-1	TRBJ2-1	.	TRBD2
TGTGCCAGCTCACCACCCGGAGGGAGCTCCTACAATGAGCAGTTCTTC	CASSPPGGSSYNEQFF	TRBV18	TRBJ2-1	.	.
TGTGCCAGCAAGTGGCAGAATGAAAAACTGTTTTTT	CASKWQNEKLFF	TRBV28	TRBJ1-4	.	.
TGCGCCAGCAGCTTCGGGGCAGGGACTTACAATGAGCAGTTCTTC	CASSFGAGTYNEQFF	TRBV5-1	TRBJ2-1	.	.
TGTGCCAGCTCCGATGCGGGGGTGAGAGCTGAAGCTTTCTTT	CASSDAGVRAEAFF	TRBV18	TRBJ1-1	.	.
TGTGCCAGCAGCTTTGACTCTAGCGGCCTAAATGAGCAGTTCTTC	CASSFDSSGLNEQFF	TRBV11-3	TRBJ2-1	.	TRBD2
TGCGCCAGCAGCCAAGGTCCAAGCGGGAGTACCGAGACCCAGTACTTC	CASSQGPSGSTETQYF	TRBV4-3	TRBJ2-5	.	TRBD2
TGTGCCAGCAGTTTACTCGGTACAGGGAATAATCAGCCCCAGCATTTT	CASSLLGTGNNQPQHF	TRBV6-5	TRBJ1-5	.	.
TGTGCCAGCAGCCGGCTGGCGGGGGGGATTCCCTACAATGAGCAGTTCTTC	CASSRLAGGIPYNEQFF	TRBV7-9	TRBJ2-1	few	TRBD2
TGTGCCAGCAGCTTAATCGGCCCGGGGGAGACCCAGTACTTC	CASSLIGPGETQYF	TRBV7-2	TRBJ2-5	.	.
TGTGCCAGCAGCCTGTACGGAGGTGGCATTGAAGCTTTCTTT	CASSLYGGGIEAFF	TRBV14	TRBJ1-1	few	.
TGTGCCAGCTCACCACAAGCCGGTCAGCCCCAGCATTTT	CASSPQAGQPQHF	TRBV18	TRBJ1-5	.	.
TGCGCCAGCAGCCAACCCGGGACAGGGGGGCTTGGGGCCAACGTCCTGACTTTC	CASSQPGTGGLGANVLTF	TRBV4-3	TRBJ2-6	.	TRBD1